This T cell receptor (beta chain) came from a study of early T cells in non-severe SARS-CoV-2 infection. Study-level points and caveats: The matching step, a VDJdb search, favored anti-spike CD8 responses and missed private and CD4 specificities.

The germline CDR1 and CDR2 sequences are SEHNR and FQNEAQ (reference sequence). The CDR3 sequence is 15 residues long. V was cut by 5 bases and J by 6 bases, with 19 bases left in between. Using its own MiXCR run on the 5' RACE reads, TCRdb lists one record per CDR3 protein. This table holds about 68,000 distinct CDR3 sequences, roughly an eighth found once. This clonotype was seen a handful of times. Its specificity is not known. The receptor's source is an adult who was a healthcare worker with PCR-confirmed SARS-CoV-2 infection or an uninfected control (not recorded which). The gene calls are TRBV7-9 and TRBJ1-2; D is unresolved. The sample taken for sequencing was whole blood. The CDR3 sequence is CASSPRLGGSDGYTF. In DNA form, the CDR3 reads TGTGCCAGCAGCCCTCGTCTGGGTGGTAGCGATGGCTACACCTTC.